One and the same sample provided the 2 T cell receptor beta chains below, sequenced in a study of regulatory T cells in long-lasting Graves disease. Time point noted: newly diagnosed GD, antithyroid drugs for less than 3 months. From RNA extracted from PBMCs, the TCR library was made. Combining iRepertoire HTBI primers with Arm-PCR of CDR3 regions, the authors built TCR beta libraries. TCRdb re-derived calls from the multiplex PCR reads in MiXCR, one entry per CDR3 protein. The sample has about 540,000 distinct CDR3 sequences, roughly 13% seen once. The same specimen was also included in a second study, on T cells in Graves' hyperthyroidism and ophthalmopathy.

Here the sequenced sample was peripheral blood mononuclear cells (PBMCs), taken at new diagnosis, from a patient treated with antithyroid drugs. Every receptor here comes from a man under 40 with Graves disease.

The chain employs TRBV9 and TRBJ2-5; D not resolved. Trimming cost V 3 bases and J 5 bases, with 14 bases left between them. The CDR3 extends over 14 amino acids. The germline gives CDR1 SGDLS, CDR2 YYNGEE. CDR3 loop: CASSETHPAETQYF. The CDR3 nucleotides read TGTGCCAGCAGCGAAACACACCCTGCGGAGACCCAGTACTTC. The full variable domain, rest sourced from reference TRBV9 and TRBJ2-5, is DSGVTQTPKHLITATGQRVTLRCSPRSGDLSVYWYQQSLDQGLQFLIQYYNGEERAKGNILERFSAQQFPDLHSELNLSSLELGDSALYFCASSETHPAETQYFGPGTRLLVL.

This clonotype was detected ten times or more. The rearrangement uses TRBV28 and TRBJ2-3; D gene unclear. V dropped 7 bases and J dropped 4 bases, with 3 bases sitting between them. The CDR3 is 10 residues long. Germline lookup yields CDR1 MDHEN and CDR2 SYDVKM. The CDR3 DNA follows: TGTGCCAGCAAGGCAGATACGCAGTATTTT. It codes for CASKADTQYF.